Shown below are 25 T cell receptor beta chains from a single sample sequenced in a study of blood T cell repertoires in COVID-19. Clones were sequenced by immunoSEQ multiplex PCR, and TCRdb holds only the in-frame ones, with some missing. The table includes about 240,000 clones, roughly 89% detected once. The sequencing sample was made of PBMCs or T cells enriched from blood (not recorded which). The receptors come from a woman in her twenties or thirties with acute COVID-19.

The table lists this clone with a few counts. The chain has TRBV2 and TRBJ1-2; no clear D. Trimming removed 4 bases at V and 8 bases at J, with 14 bases between. This CDR3 spans 13 amino acids. The germline V gene encodes CDR1 SNHLY and CDR2 FYNNEI. This CDR3 reads CASSAAGGRGYTF. In nucleotides, the CDR3 is TGTGCCAGCAGTGCGGCCGGAGGGAGAGGCTACACCTTC.

The table lists this clone with a count of one. This chain links TRBV18 with TRBJ1-1; tentative D call: TRBD1 (6 bases). Trimming took 6 bases from V and 5 from J, leaving 25 bases between them. The CDR3 totals 17 residues. Germline V CDR1 and CDR2: KGHSH, LQKENI. The CDR3 region has the DNA TGTGCCAGCTCCGACGGCCAGGGGCGATGGGGAGGGACTGAAGCTTTCTTT. Protein sequence: CASSDGQGRWGGTEAFF.

Worth noting for this clone: This same CDR3 is encoded by further DNA sequences in the sample. The V call is TRBV7-9, the J call TRBJ1-5; D remains unclear. The germline CDR1 and CDR2 sequences are SEHNR and FQNEAQ (reference sequence). This CDR3 comprises 12 residues. V was cut by 5 bases and J by 5 bases, with 7 bases left in between. The CDR3 DNA follows: TGTGCCAGCAGCCTCGGGGATCAGCCCCAGCATTTT. Translation: CASSLGDQPQHF.

CDR3 protein: CASGRIRDYGYTF. CDR3 in DNA: TGTGCCAGCGGGAGGATCCGGGACTATGGCTACACCTTC. This chain joins TRBV6-4 and TRBJ1-2, with D hard to call. The CDR3 has 13 amino acids. Germline V gene lookup returns CDR1 MRHNA and CDR2 SNTAGT. V dropped 8 bases and J dropped 3 bases, with 13 bases sitting between them.

The chain employs TRBV6-1 and TRBJ2-7; a possible D gene is TRBD2 (5 bases). Per the germline V gene, CDR1 is MNHNS and CDR2 is SASEGT. This CDR3 has 16 amino acids. V was trimmed by 0 bases and J by 2 bases, leaving 14 bases between them. CDR3 in DNA: TGTGCCAGCAGTGAAGCGAGATGGAGGAGCGCCTACGAGCAGTACTTC. Its translation is CASSEARWRSAYEQYF.

This chain links TRBV5-1 with TRBJ1-4; possible D gene TRBD1, 6 bases. Germline loops: CDR1 SGHRS, CDR2 YFSETQ. The CDR3 length is 16 residues. V lost 3 bases and J 0 bases, leaving 12 bases between the germline ends. The CDR3 coding sequence is TGCGCCAGCAGCTCTCGGACAGACGCAACTAATGAAAAACTGTTTTTT. Amino acids: CASSSRTDATNEKLFF.

CDR3 sequence: CASTTSGGTGELFF. For the CDR3, the DNA is TGTGCCAGCACTACTAGCGGGGGAACCGGGGAGCTGTTTTTT. The chain combines TRBV6-5 with TRBJ2-2; 11 bases match TRBD2. In germline, CDR1 is MNHEY, CDR2 SVGAGI. The CDR3 runs to 14 residues. The ends lost 7 bases at V and 5 bases at J; junction bases unmatched: 3.

The chain recombines TRBV5-1 with TRBJ2-3, with 8 bases fitting TRBD2. V was pared by 0 bases and J by 2 bases, with 5 bases of the junction left unmatched. The CDR3 contains 16 residues. Germline lookup yields CDR1 SGHRS and CDR2 YFSETQ. Here the CDR3 reads CASSLVSSGHTDTQYF. The CDR3 region has the DNA TGCGCCAGCAGCTTGGTTTCTAGCGGGCACACAGATACGCAGTATTTT. The variable domain in full, with the rest retrieved from reference TRBV5-1 and TRBJ2-3, is KAGVTQTPRYLIKTRGQQVTLSCSPISGHRSVSWYQQTPGQGLQFLFEYFSETQRNKGNFPGRFSGRQFSNSRSEMNVSTLELGDSALYLCASSLVSSGHTDTQYFGPGTRLTVL.

The chain uses TRBV6-5 and TRBJ2-1; 11 nucleotides line up with TRBD1. The CDR3 length is 15 residues. Germline V gene data show CDR1 as MNHEY and CDR2 as SVGAGI. V lost 8 bases to trimming and J lost 7 bases; unmatched junction nucleotides: 10. The CDR3 bases are TGTGCCAGCGCCTCGGGACAGGGGGGTCGAAATGAGCAGTTCTTC. Its translation: CASASGQGGRNEQFF.

The rearrangement joins TRBV19 to TRBJ2-5; TRBD2 might be the D (7 bases). The V end was cut by 11 bases, the J end by 4 bases, with 17 bases between. The germline V gene encodes CDR1 LNHDA and CDR2 SQIVND (reference sequence). The CDR3 length is 13 residues. CDR3 amino acids: CASKGGAPETQYF. The CDR3, as DNA: TGTGCCTCCAAGGGGGGGGCCCCAGAGACCCAGTACTTC.

The chain links TRBV5-1 to TRBJ1-2; D might be TRBD1 (6 bases). With 0 bases removed from V and 6 bases from J, the gap between germline ends came to 18 bases. The CDR3 spans 16 residues. CDR1 is SGHRS and CDR2 is YFSETQ in the germline V gene. The CDR3 DNA is TGCGCCAGCAGCTTGGTGGACCCGACAGGTGCGGATGGCTACACCTTC. It yields the protein CASSLVDPTGADGYTF.

This clone was counted once. This chain uses TRBV5-1 with TRBJ1-3; no clear D. Germline loops: CDR1 SGHRS, CDR2 YFSETQ. CDR3 length equals 14 residues. Trimming removed 2 bases from V and 0 bases from J, with 6 bases in between. CDR3 bases: TGCGCCAGCAGCTTATCGAGCTCTGGAAACACCATATATTTT. Translation gives CASSLSSSGNTIYF.

This rearrangement joins TRBV29-1 to TRBJ1-2, with 8 positions matching TRBD1. CDR1 and CDR2 from the germline V gene are SQVTM and ANQGSEA. The V segment lost 0 bases and the J segment 0 bases; nucleotides outside the gene matches: 12. The CDR3 runs 18 residues. CDR3 coding DNA: TGCAGCGTTGAAGAAGGGGGTGACAGGGGCCAAGCTAACTATGGCTACACCTTC. Translation: CSVEEGGDRGQANYGYTF.

The rearrangement joins TRBV6-5 to TRBJ1-1; D is ambiguous. Trimming shortened V by 9 bases and J by 0 bases, and 17 bases separated the two germline ends. CDR1 is MNHEY and CDR2 is SVGAGI in the germline V gene. The CDR3 spans 15 residues. CDR3 sequence reads: CASRERSVMNTEAFF. In DNA form, the CDR3 reads TGTGCCAGTAGGGAGAGGTCAGTCATGAACACTGAAGCTTTCTTT.

J is TRBJ2-1 and V is TRBV19; D is possibly TRBD2 (5 bases). Germline loops: CDR1 LNHDA, CDR2 SQIVND (reference sequence). This CDR3 comprises 16 residues. V lost 3 bases and J lost 5, with 17 bases in between. The CDR3 protein is CASSIPGFGGHNEQFF. The CDR3 DNA reads TGTGCCAGTAGTATTCCGGGATTCGGTGGCCACAATGAGCAGTTCTTC.

The chain recombines TRBV19 with TRBJ2-7; 8 bases are shared with TRBD2. Germline-derived CDR1 and CDR2 are LNHDA and SQIVND (reference sequence). With V trimmed by 7 bases and J by 6 bases, 17 bases remained unmatched. This CDR3 has 16 amino acids. The CDR3 protein is CASKLSGGRGGGEQYF. DNA of the CDR3: TGTGCCAGTAAATTAAGCGGGGGACGTGGTGGGGGCGAGCAGTACTTC.

The chain uses TRBV6-2 or TRBV6-3 and TRBJ1-1; 9 bases are a match to TRBD1. Germline lookup yields CDR1 MNHEY and CDR2 SVGEGT. The V and J ends lost 6 bases and 5 bases, in that order; junction bases with no gene match: 10. The CDR3 spans 15 residues. The CDR3 region is CASSRGTGLGTEAFF. CDR3 DNA: TGTGCCAGCAGCCGCGGGACAGGGTTGGGGACTGAAGCTTTCTTT.

The rearrangement joins TRBV20-1 to TRBJ1-5; 9 bases align to TRBD1. V lost 3 bases and J lost 9; bases outside the gene matches: 9. CDR1 is DFQATT and CDR2 is SNEGSKA in the germline V gene (reference sequence). CDR3 length equals 14 residues. The CDR3 here is CSASGGQGLAPQHF. The CDR3 DNA is TGCAGTGCTAGTGGGGGACAGGGACTTGCGCCCCAGCATTTT.

The V and J genes are TRBV7-8 and TRBJ2-5; possible D gene TRBD1, 6 bases. V shed 1 base and J shed 5 bases, with 14 bases lying between them. The CDR3 has 15 amino acids. Germline CDR1 is SGHVS and CDR2 is FQNEAQ. CDR3 region: CASSLESGVGETQYF. Written as DNA, the CDR3 is TGTGCCAGCAGCTTAGAATCAGGGGTGGGGGAGACCCAGTACTTC. The full variable domain, its missing parts supplied by reference TRBV7-8 and TRBJ2-5, is GAGVSQSPRYKVAKRGQDVALRCDPISGHVSLFWYQQALGQGPEFLTYFQNEAQLDKSGLPSDRFFAERPEGSVSTLKIQRTQQEDSAVYLCASSLESGVGETQYFGPGTRLLVL.

V is TRBV5-4 and J is TRBJ2-5, with D perhaps TRBD2 (7 bases). The CDR3 has 14 amino acids. Per the germline V gene, CDR1 is SGHNT and CDR2 is YYREEE (reference sequence). Trimming took 7 bases from V and 3 from J, leaving 16 bases between them. The CDR3 DNA is TGTGCCAGCTGCCGGGCGGGGGCCGAAGAGACCCAGTACTTC. Residues: CASCRAGAEETQYF.

To note about this clone: In the same sample, other DNA sequences code for this CDR3. The CDR3 sequence is CASSSGSTEAFF. CDR3 DNA: TGTGCCAGCAGTAGCGGGTCCACTGAAGCTTTCTTT. The gene calls are TRBV12-3 or TRBV12-4 and TRBJ1-1; no firm D call. CDR3 size: 12 residues. Trimming removed 5 bases at V and 4 bases at J, with 8 bases between.

The rearrangement joins TRBV6-5 to TRBJ1-1; perhaps TRBD1 as D (5 bases). The CDR3 covers 12 residues. V lost 6 bases and J 3 bases, leaving 8 bases between the germline ends. Germline V gene data show CDR1 as MNHEY and CDR2 as SVGAGI. The CDR3 reads CASRAGHTEAFF. The DNA of the CDR3 is TGTGCCAGCAGGGCGGGGCACACTGAAGCTTTCTTT.

This CDR3 is CASSQTGNTEAFF. Here the CDR3 DNA reads TGTGCCAGCTCACAAACAGGAAACACTGAAGCTTTCTTT. The chain couples TRBV18 to TRBJ1-1; D possibly corresponds to TRBD1 (5 bases). The length of the CDR3 is 13 residues. Between the trimmed V and J ends, which lost 4 bases and 2 bases, there was a span of 8 bases. The V gene's germline CDR1 is KGHSH and CDR2 LQKENI.

J is TRBJ2-5 and V is TRBV5-1; D is ambiguous. CDR1 is SGHRS, CDR2 YFSETQ, per germline. This CDR3 is built from 16 residues. V was cut by 1 base and J by 3 bases, with 16 bases left in between. Here the CDR3 DNA reads TGCGCCAGCAGCTTGAGGTGGCCGCACAGAAAAGAGACCCAGTACTTC. Translation gives CASSLRWPHRKETQYF.

The chain couples TRBV7-9 to TRBJ1-5; D is unclear. The V and J ends lost 1 base and 4 bases respectively, with 11 bases between them. Germline lookup yields CDR1 SEHNR and CDR2 FQNEAQ (reference sequence). The CDR3 covers 15 residues. This CDR3 reads CASSLGEGRNQPQHF. As DNA, the CDR3 is TGTGCCAGCAGCTTAGGGGAGGGCAGGAATCAGCCCCAGCATTTT.